This T cell receptor beta chain originates from a study of blood T cell repertoires in COVID-19. The CDR3 extends over 14 amino acids. The V and J ends lost 6 bases and 2 bases, in that order; junction bases with no gene match: 2. Per the germline V gene, CDR1 is LNHDA and CDR2 is SQIVND (reference sequence). TCRdb's table, derived via immunoSEQ multiplex PCR, lists solely in-frame clones and lacks some. The sample records 200,000 to 300,000 clones, 70% to 90% being singletons. This chain links TRBV19 with TRBJ1-1, with 11 bases lining up with TRBD1. What was sequenced was PBMCs or T cells enriched from blood (not recorded which). This TCR was recovered from a woman aged 35 to 49 with acute COVID-19. The CDR3 spells CASSRTGGNTEAFF. The CDR3 nucleotides read TGTGCCAGTAGCCGGACAGGGGGCAACACTGAAGCTTTCTTT.